Described below is a single TCR beta chain sequence and its context. Assay: immunoSEQ multiplex PCR; the TCRdb copy retains only in-frame clones and omits some. The data show more than 350,000 clones, 75% to 95% seen once. These data come from a study of Ad26.COV2.S vaccination and SARS-CoV-2 variants. Whole-study context: Of the COV1001 trial arms, the Ad26.COV2.S arm included the donor.

Trimming shortened V by 5 bases and J by 1 base, and 20 bases separated the two germline ends. The germline V gene encodes CDR1 SEHNR and CDR2 FQNEAQ (reference sequence). The CDR3 sequence is 17 residues long. Regarding treatment: 15 to 20 received Ad26.COV2.S at low or high dose, single or two shots; five or six received placebo; per-sample allocation not given. The samples were gathered on day 63 after the first injection of vaccine or placebo. The sample consisted of peripheral blood, taken in a trial of Ad26.COV2.S vaccine versus placebo. The chain employs TRBV7-9 and TRBJ1-1; TRBD1 might be the D (5 bases). The TCR sequence derives from a person aged 18-65 years who received the Ad26.COV2.S COVID-19 vaccine or a placebo. The CDR3 reads CASSPSPGTNSNTEAFF. DNA of the CDR3: TGTGCCAGCAGCCCTAGCCCCGGGACCAACTCGAACACTGAAGCTTTCTTT. Drawing the rest from reference TRBV7-9 and TRBJ1-1, the complete variable domain is DTGVSQNPRHKITKRGQNVTFRCDPISEHNRLYWYRQTLGQGPEFLTYFQNEAQLEKSRLLSDRFSAERPKGSFSTLEIQRTEQGDSAMYLCASSPSPGTNSNTEAFFGQGTRLTVV.